The next 31 T cell receptor beta chains were all read from a single sample in a study of sequential checkpoint blockade in melanoma. The treatment was: randomized to nivolumab then ipilimumab (arm A) or the reverse (arm B). Assay used: immunoSEQ multiplex PCR; TCRdb lists only in-frame clones, some missing. The profile shows roughly 13,000 clones, about 21% of them singletons. The sample consisted of tumor tissue (inferred from file names), taken from a patient given nivolumab and ipilimumab in sequence. The source of these receptors is a human donor with melanoma.

This clone has a count of ten or more. The V gene is TRBV11-3, the J gene TRBJ2-7; 9 positions agree with TRBD2. CDR1 SGHNT and CDR2 YENEEA come from the germline V gene. V was clipped by 6 bases and J by 3 bases; unmatched bases: 6. The CDR3 covers 14 residues. CDR3 DNA sequence: TGTGCCAGCAGTCGACTAGCGGAGCGCTACGAGCAGTACTTC. This encodes CASSRLAERYEQYF.

The rearrangement joins TRBV19 to TRBJ2-3, with D unresolved. Germline CDR1 LNHDA, CDR2 SQIVND (reference sequence). Trimming shortened V by 1 base and J by 5 bases, and 7 bases separated the two germline ends. The CDR3 is 13 residues long. The DNA for the CDR3 is TGTGCCAGTAGTATAGCTCGCGGAGATACGCAGTATTTT. Translating gives CASSIARGDTQYF.

The chain couples TRBV6-8 to TRBJ1-2; TRBD1 is a possible D gene (6 bases). CDR3 length equals 13 residues. The germline V gene has CDR1 MNHGY and CDR2 SAAAGT. Trimming pared 6 bases from V and 4 bases from J, leaving 12 bases between. The chain's CDR3 is CASSRTGTYGYTF. The CDR3 region has the DNA TGTGCCAGCAGCCGTACAGGGACCTATGGCTACACCTTC.

This clone was seen a handful of times. This rearrangement joins TRBV11-3 to TRBJ1-1, with TRBD1 matching 7 bases. This CDR3 spans 17 amino acids. CDR1 is SGHNT and CDR2 is YENEEA in the germline V gene. The V segment lost 2 bases and the J segment 1 base; nucleotides outside the gene matches: 10. The CDR3 DNA reads as TGTGCCAGCAGCTTATTCCCGTTGGGGACAGAGAACACTGAAGCTTTCTTT. This encodes CASSLFPLGTENTEAFF.

DNA of the CDR3: TGTGCCTGGAGAGGCGGGATGTGGGCTACGCAGTATTTT. Protein sequence: CAWRGGMWATQYF. V usage is TRBV30 and J usage is TRBJ2-3; D may be TRBD2 (6 bases). The CDR3 loop spans 13 amino acids. Germline V gene sequence: CDR1 GTSNPN, CDR2 SVGIG (reference sequence). V was cut by 3 bases and J by 8 bases, with 15 bases left in between.

This clone was seen more than once but under ten times. The V call is TRBV6-8, the J call TRBJ2-5; a possible D gene is TRBD2 (7 bases). V lost 8 bases, J lost 5 bases, and 12 bases lay in between. Germline V lookup: CDR1 MNHGY, CDR2 SAAAGT. The CDR3 is 12 amino acids. CDR3 region: CASQGGAETQYF. The CDR3 DNA sequence: TGTGCCAGCCAAGGGGGGGCTGAGACCCAGTACTTC.

In this sample, this clone turned up many times. The V call is TRBV11-3, the J call TRBJ2-5; 8 bases map to TRBD2. The V segment lost 5 bases and the J segment 1 base; nucleotides outside the gene matches: 6. CDR1 and CDR2 from the germline V gene are SGHNT and YENEEA. This CDR3 is 15 amino acids long. CDR3 in DNA: TGTGCCAGCAGCCCCACTAGCGGCAGCCAAGAGACCCAGTACTTC. Translation gives CASSPTSGSQETQYF.

This clone was recorded a few times. The V and J genes are TRBV28 and TRBJ2-6; no reliable D call. CDR1 is MDHEN and CDR2 is SYDVKM in the germline V gene. The CDR3 sequence is 16 residues long. V was trimmed by 6 bases and J by 0 bases, leaving 12 bases between them. The CDR3 here is CASSRGPSSGANVLTF. As DNA, the CDR3 is TGTGCCAGCAGCCGAGGTCCCAGCTCTGGGGCCAACGTCCTGACTTTC.

J is TRBJ2-5 and V is TRBV5-1; D is perhaps TRBD2 (5 bases). The V gene's germline CDR1 is SGHRS and CDR2 YFSETQ. The CDR3 is 15 residues long. Trimming took 4 bases from V and 4 from J, leaving 17 bases between them. The CDR3 sequence: CASSADWTAAETQYF. DNA for the CDR3: TGCGCCAGCAGCGCGGACTGGACCGCCGCAGAGACCCAGTACTTC.

This chain uses TRBV19 with TRBJ1-1; 7 bases align to TRBD1. CDR1 and CDR2 (germline): LNHDA, SQIVND (reference sequence). Germline trimming cut 5 bases from V and 1 base from J; bases unmatched to any gene: 7. CDR3 length: 15 residues. The CDR3 nucleotides are TGTGCCAGTAGTCTGTTTGGGACAGCGAACACTGAAGCTTTCTTT. Encoded protein: CASSLFGTANTEAFF. The variable domain in full, completed from reference TRBV19 and TRBJ1-1, reads DGGITQSPKYLFRKEGQNVTLSCEQNLNHDAMYWYRQDPGQGLRLIYYSQIVNDFQKGDIAEGYSVSREKKESFPLTVTSAQKNPTAFYLCASSLFGTANTEAFFGQGTRLTVV.

This clone has a count of ten or more. The chain carries TRBV6-8 and TRBJ2-7; either TRBD1 or TRBD2 may fit D (5 bases each). Germline V CDR1 and CDR2: MNHGY, SAAAGT. The CDR3 extends over 13 amino acids. V lost 5 bases to trimming and J lost 4 bases, with 12 bases between them. CDR3 DNA sequence: TGTGCCAGCAGTGTCTTTGGGGGTTACGAGCAGTACTTC. It translates to CASSVFGGYEQYF.

V and J are TRBV30 and TRBJ2-7; perhaps D is TRBD1 or TRBD2 (5 bases each). Looked up from germline, CDR1 is GTSNPN and CDR2 is SVGIG (reference sequence). Deletions cut 2 bases from V and 2 bases from J, with 7 bases between. The CDR3 has 12 residues. In DNA form, the CDR3 reads TGTGCCTGGAGTAGGGGAGCCTACGAGCAGTACTTC. This gives the protein CAWSRGAYEQYF.

In its sample, this clone ranks as medium-sized. The CDR3 reads CASSLTSGAARGLFF. The CDR3 DNA is TGTGCCAGCAGTTTGACTAGCGGGGCGGCTAGGGGGCTGTTTTTT. The chain joins TRBV6-8 to TRBJ2-2, with 11 bases matching TRBD2. There are 15 residues in the CDR3. In germline, CDR1 is MNHGY, CDR2 SAAAGT. Germline trimming cut 4 bases from V and 13 bases from J; bases unmatched to any gene: 11.

This chain connects TRBV5-1 to TRBJ2-7; D unclear. Trimming pared 0 bases from V and 7 bases from J, leaving 14 bases between. This CDR3 has 14 amino acids. The germline V gene encodes CDR1 SGHRS and CDR2 YFSETQ. DNA for the CDR3: TGCGCCAGCAGCTTGGAGCCCTCATTGGGGGAGCAGTACTTC. Amino acids: CASSLEPSLGEQYF.

This clone was counted a single time. The chain uses TRBV29-1 and TRBJ2-1; 11 bases agree with TRBD2. CDR1 and CDR2 (germline): SQVTM, ANQGSEA. This CDR3 region has 13 residues. Germline trimming cut 7 bases from V and 5 bases from J; bases unmatched to any gene: 4. The CDR3 coding sequence is TGCAGCGGAGGGACTAGCGGACACAATGAGCAGTTCTTC. As protein: CSGGTSGHNEQFF.

This clone has more than one count but fewer than ten. This chain links TRBV11-3 with TRBJ1-5, with D uncertain. CDR1 and CDR2 (germline): SGHNT, YENEEA. V gave up 5 bases and J gave up 3 bases, with 14 bases separating them. The CDR3 is 15 amino acids. CDR3 amino acids: CASSPAGGINQPQHF. CDR3 DNA: TGTGCCAGCAGCCCCGCGGGAGGGATCAATCAGCCCCAGCATTTT. The full variable domain, its missing parts supplied by reference TRBV11-3 and TRBJ1-5, is EAGVVQSPRYKIIEKKQPVAFWCNPISGHNTLYWYLQNLGQGPELLIRYENEEAVDDSQLPKDRFSAERLKGVDSTLKIQPAELGDSAVYLCASSPAGGINQPQHFGDGTRLSIL.

This clone has just a few counts. The V and J genes are TRBV11-3 and TRBJ1-2, with unresolved D. The CDR3 covers 16 residues. V was trimmed by 5 bases and J by 1 base, leaving 17 bases between them. CDR1 SGHNT and CDR2 YENEEA come from the germline V gene. The CDR3 sequence: CASSQLTLENNYGYTF. In DNA form, the CDR3 reads TGTGCCAGCAGCCAGCTTACCTTAGAGAATAACTATGGCTACACCTTC.

At least ten counts were recorded for this clone. The V gene is TRBV11-3, the J gene TRBJ2-2; no reliable D call. In germline, CDR1 is SGHNT, CDR2 YENEEA. Trimming cost V 3 bases and J 4 bases, with 15 bases left between them. The CDR3 has 16 amino acids. CDR3 in amino acids: CASSLPGGDGTGELFF. The DNA for the CDR3 is TGTGCCAGCAGCTTGCCTGGCGGCGATGGCACCGGGGAGCTGTTTTTT.

A few counts support this clone. This sample also contains other DNA sequences that code for the same CDR3. The chain is built from TRBV19 and TRBJ1-1; 8 bases are a match to TRBD1. V trimming: 7 bases; J trimming: 4 bases; junction bases outside the gene matches: 8. The germline gives CDR1 LNHDA, CDR2 SQIVND (reference sequence). The CDR3 is 14 residues long. DNA of the CDR3: TGTGCCAGTACCCTTCAGGGGGCGGGCACTGAAGCTTTCTTT. It encodes CASTLQGAGTEAFF.

V and J are TRBV30 and TRBJ2-1; the match to TRBD2 covers 8 bases. After removal of 1 base from V and 13 bases from J, the junction contained 9 bases not matched to a gene. The V gene's germline CDR1 is GTSNPN and CDR2 SVGIG (reference sequence). CDR3 length: 13 amino acids. In DNA form, the CDR3 reads TGTGCCTGGAGTGGAGCGGGAGATGGGTATCAGTTCTTC. It is translated as CAWSGAGDGYQFF.

This clone was seen more than once but under ten times. This rearrangement joins TRBV10-3 to TRBJ2-7; 10 bases fit TRBD1. The CDR3 loop spans 14 amino acids. The germline V gene has CDR1 ENHRY and CDR2 SYGVKD. J lost 3 bases, V lost 2 bases, and 1 base had no gene match. CDR3 region: CAISEGQGDYEQYF. The CDR3 DNA is TGTGCCATCAGTGAGGGACAGGGGGACTACGAGCAGTACTTC.

This clone was seen a few times. J is TRBJ2-2 and V is TRBV6-8; 8 bases line up with TRBD1. Germline V lookup: CDR1 MNHGY, CDR2 SAAAGT. The CDR3 spans 17 residues. With 5 bases clipped from V and 6 bases from J, the junction kept 14 bases outside the gene matches. CDR3 DNA: TGTGCCAGCAGTGCCTCCGGACAGGGTGGCACCGCCGGGGAGCTGTTTTTT. Its protein product is CASSASGQGGTAGELFF.

The chain employs TRBV25-1 and TRBJ2-5; 8 bases line up with TRBD2. With V trimmed by 3 bases and J by 5 bases, 8 bases remained unmatched. Germline CDR1 and CDR2: MGHDK and SYGVNS. The CDR3 spans 15 residues. The CDR3, as DNA: TGTGCCAGCAGTGATTTTCCGGGGGGGCATGAGACCCAGTACTTC. Its translation is CASSDFPGGHETQYF.

The chain recombines TRBV11-3 with TRBJ2-2, with 7 bases identical to TRBD1. Trimming removed 5 bases from V and 5 bases from J; junction bases left unmatched: 8. CDR1 and CDR2 (germline): SGHNT, YENEEA. This CDR3 has 15 residues. CDR3 sequence reads: CASSIRQGPTGELFF. As DNA, the CDR3 is TGTGCCAGCAGCATCCGACAGGGACCGACCGGGGAGCTGTTTTTT.

The V and J genes are TRBV10-3 and TRBJ2-3; 9 nucleotides match TRBD2. Germline-derived CDR1 and CDR2 are ENHRY and SYGVKD. J lost 3 bases, V lost 2 bases, and 3 bases had no gene match. The CDR3 sequence is 15 residues long. CDR3 nucleotides: TGTGCCATCAGTGAGGGAACTAGCGGGACAGATACGCAGTATTTT. Translating gives CAISEGTSGTDTQYF.

This clone was observed a handful of times. The V gene is TRBV10-2, the J gene TRBJ1-6; D not resolved. V was clipped by 4 bases and J by 4 bases, with 11 bases between them. Germline V gives CDR1 WSHSY, CDR2 SAAADI. This CDR3 is 15 amino acids long. CDR3 coding DNA: TGCGCCAGCAGTGCCGGATTAACATATAATTCACCCCTCCACTTT. Translation: CASSAGLTYNSPLHF.

J is TRBJ1-1 and V is TRBV6-8; 9 nucleotides line up with TRBD1. The length of the CDR3 is 13 residues. The V and J ends lost 8 bases and 1 base, in that order; junction bases with no gene match: 2. In germline, CDR1 is MNHGY, CDR2 SAAAGT. For the CDR3, the DNA is TGTGCCAGCCTGGGACAGGGGAACACTGAAGCTTTCTTT. Translated: CASLGQGNTEAFF.

In this sample, this clone turned up a few times. The rearrangement links TRBV19 to TRBJ2-3; D is unclear. The V end lost 4 bases, the J end lost 2 bases, and 10 bases lay between the germline ends. Germline CDR1 is LNHDA and CDR2 is SQIVND (reference sequence). The CDR3 contains 14 residues. CDR3 loop: CASSTGPLTDTQYF. The CDR3 DNA is TGTGCCAGTAGTACTGGACCCCTCACAGATACGCAGTATTTT.

The V gene is TRBV9, the J gene TRBJ2-5; weak D call: TRBD2 (6 bases). CDR1 is SGDLS, CDR2 YYNGEE, per germline. V was pared by 3 bases and J by 3 bases, with 12 bases between. The CDR3 totals 14 residues. The CDR3 loop reads CASSAGLTKETQYF. For the CDR3, the DNA is TGTGCCAGCAGCGCGGGACTTACAAAAGAGACCCAGTACTTC.

This chain links TRBV6-8 with TRBJ1-5; D is unresolved. V was clipped by 1 base and J by 5 bases, with 9 bases between them. The CDR3 extends over 14 amino acids. Per germline, CDR1 MNHGY and CDR2 SAAAGT. The CDR3 region is CASSYYSSDQPQHF. The CDR3 nucleotides are TGTGCCAGCAGTTACTACTCTTCCGATCAGCCCCAGCATTTT.

The J gene is TRBJ2-2, the V gene TRBV18, with 7 bases aligning to TRBD1. Germline CDR1 KGHSH, CDR2 LQKENI. J gave up 5 bases and V 5 bases, and 11 bases lay outside the gene matches. This CDR3 comprises 16 residues. The CDR3: CASSKGQVALTGELFF. The CDR3 DNA reads as TGTGCCAGCTCAAAAGGACAGGTTGCTTTAACCGGGGAGCTGTTTTTT. Full variable domain (remainder filled in from reference TRBV18 and TRBJ2-2): NAGVMQNPRHLVRRRGQEARLRCSPMKGHSHVYWYRQLPEEGLKFMVYLQKENIIDESGMPKERFSAEFPKEGPSILRIQQVVRGDSAAYFCASSKGQVALTGELFFGEGSRLTVL.